This TCR beta chain was captured by sequencing in a study of Tregs in tolerant kidney transplant recipients. Study at large: Related graft donors supplied nonmyeloablative bone marrow transplants, and mixed chimerism was transient.

Overall study findings and caveats: Tregs expanded with activated donor B cells seemed most donor-specific. Antigen-driven expansion was suggested because donor-specific Tregs expanded more than all Tregs in tolerant patients.

Germline CDR1 SQVTM, CDR2 ANQGSEA. CDR3 length: 15 residues. The V and J ends lost 3 bases and 8 bases, in that order; junction bases with no gene match: 14. Only in-frame clones appear in the TCRdb table, and some are missing; sequencing was by immunoSEQ multiplex PCR. The table lists about 64,000 clones, more than 95% of them singletons. In regard to this clone: Antigen unknown.

The chain combines TRBV29-1 with TRBJ1-2; 8 bases agree with TRBD1. The TCR was taken from a human donor who received a combined kidney and bone marrow transplant. The specimen comprised Tregs from blood, sampled before the transplant. CDR3 sequence reads: CSVDPGSGRGRGYTF. The CDR3 region has the DNA TGCAGCGTTGACCCGGGGAGTGGCAGGGGGCGAGGCTACACCTTC.